Below, 9 T cell receptor beta chains from the same sample are listed, as sequenced in a study of identical twins (dated by TCRdb to the mid-2010s). Library generation was performed with 5' RACE. Sequencing used an Illumina HiSeq 2000. Using fastp trimming at Q25 and MiXCR clonotype assembly, TCRdb reanalyzed the public sequencing data and kept in-frame beta chains. Entries that share a CDR3 protein sequence are merged under the most common genes and DNA. Counted in this sample were 300,000 to 400,000 distinct CDR3 sequences; roughly 9% of them appeared once. 8.5% to 10% of the sample comes from the top ten. The sample was naive T cells sorted from blood. The meaning of the sample's cell subset or site label: cells isolated with a human naive T-cell isolation kit. These receptors were taken from a woman aged 45-65 years in good health.

The CDR3 reads CASSSSQTETQYF. The CDR3 region has the DNA TGCGCCAGCAGCTCCTCACAAACAGAGACCCAGTACTTC. This rearrangement joins TRBV5-1 to TRBJ2-5; D remains ambiguous. Germline lookup yields CDR1 SGHRS and CDR2 YFSETQ. The CDR3 is 13 residues long. V shed 3 bases and J shed 4 bases, with 10 bases lying between them.

A few counts support this clonotype. The J gene is TRBJ2-5, the V gene TRBV6-6, with a weak D call TRBD2 (7 bases). Per germline, CDR1 MNHNY and CDR2 SVGAGI (reference sequence). The CDR3 spans 13 residues. V gave up 7 bases and J gave up 5 bases, with 14 bases separating them. CDR3 coding DNA: TGTGCCAGCATTGGGGGGGCGCGGGAGACCCAGTACTTC. Residues: CASIGGARETQYF.

V usage is TRBV7-9 and J usage is TRBJ2-5, with 8 bases lining up with TRBD2. Unmatched junction bases numbered 12, after V lost 7 bases and J lost 5 bases. The CDR3 is made up of 15 amino acids. Germline-derived CDR1 and CDR2 are SEHNR and FQNEAQ (reference sequence). The CDR3 protein is CASTPHAGGQETQYF. The CDR3 region has the DNA TGTGCCAGCACCCCCCATGCGGGAGGACAGGAGACCCAGTACTTC.

This chain uses TRBV5-1 with TRBJ2-1; D unresolved. The CDR3 runs 13 residues. V lost 0 bases and J lost 5, with 6 bases in between. Germline CDR1 and CDR2: SGHRS and YFSETQ. Here the CDR3 DNA reads TGCGCCAGCAGCTTGGTTTTTGACAATGAGCAGTTCTTC. Protein: CASSLVFDNEQFF.

This clonotype came up a few times. The rearrangement uses TRBV11-2 and TRBJ2-1; D might be TRBD2 (5 bases). CDR1 is SGHAT, CDR2 FQNNGV, per germline. The CDR3 has 16 amino acids. Between the trimmed V and J ends, which lost 1 base and 10 bases, there was a span of 20 bases. The CDR3 DNA follows: TGTGCCAGCAGCTTAGTAGAGGGAGAGGATATGTACGAGCAGTTCTTC. Amino acid sequence: CASSLVEGEDMYEQFF.

This clonotype was counted at least ten times. V and J are TRBV5-1 and TRBJ2-1; no firm D call. Per the germline V gene, CDR1 is SGHRS and CDR2 is YFSETQ. V lost 0 bases, J lost 8 bases, and 15 bases lay in between. The CDR3 runs 15 residues. The CDR3: CASSLGASRRDEQFF. CDR3 DNA: TGCGCCAGCAGCTTGGGGGCTTCCCGCCGGGATGAGCAGTTCTTC.

This clonotype was detected ten times or more. The V call is TRBV27, the J call TRBJ2-1; D is tentatively TRBD1 or TRBD2 (5 bases each). CDR3 length: 14 residues. CDR1 is MNHEY, CDR2 SMNVEV, per germline (reference sequence). Trimming took 7 bases from V and 1 from J, leaving 11 bases between them. CDR3 DNA: TGTGCCAGCAACCGGGACGGATCCTACAATGAGCAGTTCTTC. Translating it yields CASNRDGSYNEQFF.

J is TRBJ2-3 and V is TRBV6-5; D might be TRBD1 (5 bases). This CDR3 has 14 amino acids. The ends were cut back, 2 bases at V and 4 bases at J, with 10 bases in the middle. Germline lookup yields CDR1 MNHEY and CDR2 SVGAGI. The CDR3 spells CASSYTRGSDTQYF. The CDR3 nucleotides are TGTGCCAGCAGTTACACAAGGGGCTCAGATACGCAGTATTTT.

This clonotype was detected many times. The chain employs TRBV2 and TRBJ1-6, with D unresolved. The CDR3 has 13 residues. V shed 3 bases and J shed 10 bases, with 10 bases lying between them. Germline lookup yields CDR1 SNHLY and CDR2 FYNNEI. For the CDR3, the DNA is TGTGCCAGCAGTGAGGACGGGCCATCACCCCTCCACTTT. Translated, it gives CASSEDGPSPLHF.